Listed below are T cell receptor beta chains from one sample, sequenced in a study of blood T cell repertoires in COVID-19. Method: immunoSEQ multiplex PCR; TCRdb's copy keeps in-frame clones and lacks some. Found here are about 260,000 clones, 80% to 95% of them singletons; the top ten hold approximately 2.6%. The sequenced material came from peripheral blood. These receptors all come from a person under 35 with COVID-19, enrolled during active disease. Both conserved end residues are part of each CDR3. A D gene is named only where the DNA matches it firmly. For some rows the clone size is stated as once, few or many, or as a class when expanded; others skip it.

d_call,j_call,v_call,clone_size,cdr3_aa,cdr3_nt
.,TRBJ2-5,TRBV29-1,.,CSAQGMGETQYF,TGCAGCGCCCAGGGGATGGGGGAGACCCAGTACTTC
.,TRBJ1-5,TRBV4-2,.,CASSHYGDSNQPQHF,TGTGCCAGCAGCCACTACGGGGATAGCAATCAGCCCCAGCATTTT
.,TRBJ2-7,TRBV12-3/TRBV12-4,.,CASGLRGTYEQYF,TGTGCCAGCGGACTTAGGGGGACCTACGAGCAGTACTTC
TRBD2,TRBJ2-1,TRBV7-2,.,CASSPGGLAGYNEQFF,TGTGCCAGCAGCCCGGGGGGACTAGCGGGGTACAATGAGCAGTTCTTC
.,TRBJ1-1,TRBV9,.,CASSVEPGQPNTEAFF,TGTGCCAGCAGCGTAGAGCCGGGACAACCCAACACTGAAGCTTTCTTT
.,TRBJ2-1,TRBV6-1,.,CASSDQWRQFF,TGTGCCAGCAGTGATCAATGGAGGCAGTTCTTC
.,TRBJ1-5,TRBV2,.,CASGPEYSNQPQHF,TGTGCCAGCGGGCCAGAATACAGCAATCAGCCCCAGCATTTT
.,TRBJ2-3,TRBV11-3,.,CASSQVIQASSTDTQYF,TGTGCCAGCAGCCAGGTGATCCAGGCGAGTAGCACAGATACGCAGTATTTT
TRBD1,TRBJ2-1,TRBV20-1,.,CSASDTGTGVREQFF,TGCAGTGCTAGTGATACCGGGACAGGGGTGAGGGAGCAGTTCTTC
.,TRBJ2-5,TRBV19,once,CASSIEYRQGQETQYF,TGTGCCAGTAGTATAGAGTATCGGCAGGGGCAAGAGACCCAGTACTTC
.,TRBJ2-5,TRBV14,once,CASSQGPTGQETQYF,TGTGCCAGCAGCCAAGGACCCACAGGCCAAGAGACCCAGTACTTC
.,TRBJ2-3,TRBV19,.,CATTGVAADTQYF,TGTGCCACCACCGGAGTGGCGGCAGATACGCAGTATTTT
.,TRBJ2-7,TRBV21-1,.,CASIRLDTRDEQYF,TGTGCCAGCATACGACTAGACACCAGAGACGAGCAGTACTTC
TRBD2,TRBJ2-3,TRBV11-2,.,CASSLEWGTSGSSTDTQYF,TGTGCCAGCAGCTTAGAGTGGGGGACTAGCGGGTCTAGCACAGATACGCAGTATTTT
.,TRBJ1-5,TRBV12-3/TRBV12-4,once,CASSSGDRSQHF,TGTGCCAGCAGTTCGGGGGACCGGTCCCAGCATTTT
TRBD2,TRBJ2-5,TRBV27,.,CASTPGGGLETQYF,TGTGCCAGCACTCCCGGGGGGGGGCTTGAGACCCAGTACTTC
TRBD2,TRBJ2-1,TRBV5-1,.,CASSLSLAAYNEQFF,TGCGCCAGCAGCTTATCACTAGCGGCATACAATGAGCAGTTCTTC
.,TRBJ2-1,TRBV20-1,.,CSASPAGNFNEQFF,TGCAGTGCTAGTCCCGCGGGGAATTTCAATGAGCAGTTCTTC
.,TRBJ1-2,TRBV27,.,CASSPTRHRLDDTF,TGTGCCAGCAGTCCGACCCGCCATAGACTTGATGACACCTTC
TRBD1,TRBJ2-7,TRBV5-6,.,CASSLGTGGGEQYF,TGTGCCAGCAGCTTGGGGACAGGGGGCGGAGAGCAGTACTTC
.,TRBJ2-1,TRBV7-3,.,CASSGPSNEQFF,TGTGCCAGCAGTGGTCCGAGCAATGAGCAGTTCTTC
TRBD1,TRBJ2-3,TRBV5-4,.,CASSLPGQGPDTQYF,TGTGCCAGCAGCTTGCCGGGACAGGGACCAGATACGCAGTATTTT
.,TRBJ1-2,TRBV6-2/TRBV6-3,once,CASSYGSLYGYTF,TGTGCCAGCAGTTACGGTTCACTCTATGGCTACACCTTC
TRBD1,TRBJ1-5,TRBV7-9,once,CASSAQGGGNQPQHF,TGTGCCAGCAGCGCCCAGGGGGGAGGCAATCAGCCCCAGCATTTT
.,TRBJ2-5,TRBV3-1/TRBV3-2,.,CASSQITQQETQYF,TGTGCCAGCAGCCAAATCACCCAGCAAGAGACCCAGTACTTC
.,TRBJ2-5,TRBV7-9,.,CASSLGPGEGLQETQYF,TGTGCCAGCAGCTTAGGCCCAGGGGAGGGACTCCAAGAGACCCAGTACTTC
.,TRBJ2-3,TRBV7-2,.,CASSLSQVAGVPDTQYF,TGTGCCAGCAGCTTATCCCAAGTGGCAGGGGTCCCAGATACGCAGTATTTT
TRBD1,TRBJ1-4,TRBV5-5,.,CASSQGGDEKLFF,TGTGCCAGCAGCCAGGGGGGAGATGAAAAACTGTTTTTT
.,TRBJ2-3,TRBV5-1,.,CASSLGPRDTQYF,TGCGCCAGCAGCTTGGGCCCCAGGGATACGCAGTATTTT
.,TRBJ1-2,TRBV13,.,CASSLGRSGATKYGYTF,TGTGCCAGCAGCTTAGGCCGTTCAGGGGCGACGAAATATGGCTACACCTTC
.,TRBJ1-2,TRBV11-2,once,CASSFSSAVGGYGYTF,TGTGCCAGCAGCTTCAGTTCCGCTGTAGGCGGCTATGGCTACACCTTC
TRBD1,TRBJ2-1,TRBV5-1,.,CASSPDRVDNEQFF,TGCGCCAGCAGCCCGGACAGGGTCGATAATGAGCAGTTCTTC
.,TRBJ2-2,TRBV6-5,.,CASSYVNTGELFF,TGTGCCAGCAGTTACGTAAACACCGGGGAGCTGTTTTTT
.,TRBJ1-1,TRBV5-6,.,CASSPDRGVGTEAFF,TGTGCCAGCAGCCCGGACCGGGGTGTGGGCACTGAAGCTTTCTTT
.,TRBJ2-2,TRBV19,.,CASSARAPGTGELFF,TGTGCCAGTAGTGCCCGGGCTCCGGGGACCGGGGAGCTGTTTTTT
TRBD2,TRBJ2-7,TRBV7-2,.,CASSKREYEQYF,TGTGCCAGCAGCAAGCGGGAGTACGAGCAGTACTTC
TRBD1,TRBJ1-1,TRBV5-1,.,CASSFVTGDTEAFF,TGCGCCAGCAGCTTCGTGACAGGGGACACTGAAGCTTTCTTT
TRBD1,TRBJ1-1,TRBV3-1/TRBV3-2,.,CASSARDRANTEAFF,TGTGCCAGCAGCGCCAGAGACAGGGCGAACACTGAAGCTTTCTTT
.,TRBJ1-5,TRBV19,.,CASSIAGLGQPQHF,TGTGCCAGTAGTATAGCAGGGCTGGGTCAGCCCCAGCATTTT
.,TRBJ1-1,TRBV28,.,CASGWQGNTEAFF,TGTGCCAGCGGATGGCAGGGGAACACTGAAGCTTTCTTT
.,TRBJ2-1,TRBV29-1,.,CSVLKRQQFF,TGCAGCGTTCTTAAGCGCCAGCAGTTCTTC
TRBD2,TRBJ2-5,TRBV6-4,.,CASMPGTSGEQETQYF,TGTGCCAGCATGCCCGGGACTAGCGGGGAGCAAGAGACCCAGTACTTC
.,TRBJ2-2,TRBV7-6,.,CASSHYTGELFF,TGTGCCAGCAGCCACTACACCGGGGAGCTGTTTTTT
.,TRBJ2-3,TRBV19,once,CASNPSGTDTQYF,TGTGCCAGTAACCCTAGCGGCACAGATACGCAGTATTTT
.,TRBJ1-2,TRBV6-1,few,CASSGTQGREVSYGYTF,TGTGCCAGCAGTGGAACCCAGGGGAGGGAAGTTAGTTATGGCTACACCTTC
.,TRBJ1-5,TRBV6-5,.,CATSFRDTTGPQHF,TGTGCCACGTCATTCCGGGACACGACAGGGCCCCAGCATTTT
.,TRBJ2-5,TRBV18,.,CASSQGHQETQYF,TGTGCCAGCTCACAGGGGCACCAAGAGACCCAGTACTTC
TRBD1,TRBJ2-2,TRBV19,.,CASTRQGAGGELFF,TGTGCCAGTACCCGACAGGGGGCGGGCGGGGAGCTGTTTTTT
TRBD2,TRBJ2-7,TRBV5-1,many,CASAGTSGSYEQYF,TGCGCCAGCGCTGGGACTAGCGGGAGTTACGAGCAGTACTTC
.,TRBJ2-1,TRBV28,.,CASSPRPSGAYNEQFF,TGTGCCAGCAGTCCACGCCCCTCCGGGGCCTACAATGAGCAGTTCTTC